This T cell receptor beta chain is drawn from a study of technical replicates of blood from several donors. The CDR3 contains 14 residues. After removal of 6 bases from V and 4 bases from J, the junction contained 6 bases not matched to a gene. Germline values: CDR1 SEHNR, CDR2 FQNEAQ (reference sequence). Some clones are missing from TCRdb's copy, which holds only in-frame ones; the method was immunoSEQ multiplex PCR. Of more than 45,000 clones in the sample, roughly 89% were seen once. This TCR was sampled from a human donor in good health. Some clones in this sample may be carry-over from other donors' samples. The sequenced sample consisted of PBMCs. The chain employs TRBV7-9 and TRBJ2-5; the match to TRBD1 covers 9 bases. CDR3 DNA: TGTGCCAGCAGTAAAATACAGGGGGCAGAGACCCAGTACTTC. The encoded protein is CASSKIQGAETQYF.